The rows below give T cell receptor beta chains drawn from one sample of a study of blood T cell repertoires in COVID-19. Profiling relied on immunoSEQ multiplex PCR, and the TCRdb table lists in-frame clones only, not all of them. The table shows some 180,000 clones, with 75% to 90% occurring only once. The sequenced material came from peripheral blood. Receptor source: a man in his forties with acute or convalescent COVID-19. CDR3s include the opening cysteine and the closing phenylalanine or tryptophan. D genes are given only for firm matches. The size entry is marked missing in some rows and otherwise reads once, few, many or a size class.

J	size	V	D	DNA	CDR3
TRBJ1-1	-	TRBV10-3	TRBD1	TGTGCCATTCGCAGTGGCACAGGGGGAGCGAACACTGAAGCTTTCTTT	CAIRSGTGGANTEAFF
TRBJ2-1	-	TRBV7-7	TRBD1	TGTGCCAGCAGCCCCGGGACAGCACCTGTCAATGAGCAGTTCTTC	CASSPGTAPVNEQFF
TRBJ2-3	once	TRBV28	TRBD2	TGTGCCAGCAGCCCTTTGCCGGGACTAGCGGGGGGGCAAGATACGCAGTATTTT	CASSPLPGLAGGQDTQYF
TRBJ1-6	-	TRBV7-2	-	TGTGCCAGCAGCTTAGGGACAGACTATAATTCACCCCTCCACTTT	CASSLGTDYNSPLHF
TRBJ1-2	-	TRBV30	-	TGTGCCTGGACCTCTACACCGGGAAACACCTTC	CAWTSTPGNTF
TRBJ2-5	-	TRBV29-1	TRBD2	TGCAGCGTTGGGGCGGCGGGGGGGGCCTTCCAAGAGACCCAGTACTTC	CSVGAAGGAFQETQYF
TRBJ2-7	-	TRBV15	TRBD2	TGTGCCACCAGTGAACAGCGGGGATACGAGCAGTACTTC	CATSEQRGYEQYF
TRBJ2-7	-	TRBV9	TRBD1	TGTGCCAGCAGCCTTAGGACAGGGGCAGGCGAGCAGTACTTC	CASSLRTGAGEQYF
TRBJ1-2	-	TRBV19	-	TGTGCCAGTAGTATAGGGCTGTGGGCCTATGGCTACACCTTC	CASSIGLWAYGYTF
TRBJ2-2	-	TRBV4-3	-	TGCGCCAGCAAAGACGGGGGGAACACCGGGGAGCTGTTTTTT	CASKDGGNTGELFF
TRBJ2-6	-	TRBV19	TRBD1	TGTGCCAGTAGTCCAAGGACAGGGGACTCTGGGGCCAACGTCCTGACTTTC	CASSPRTGDSGANVLTF
TRBJ1-5	once	TRBV28	TRBD1	TGTGCCAGCACCCTTCACCTCGGACAGGGGGACGATCAGCCCCAGCATTTT	CASTLHLGQGDDQPQHF
TRBJ1-1	-	TRBV30	TRBD1	TGTGCCTGGAGTGTTGAGACAGGGGCTGAAGCTTTCTTT	CAWSVETGAEAFF
TRBJ2-1	-	TRBV7-6	-	TGTGCCAGCAGCTTAGCTAGGGGATCGACCGGGTTCAATGAGCAGTTCTTC	CASSLARGSTGFNEQFF
TRBJ2-7	few	TRBV9	-	TGTGCCAGCAGCGTAAACCCTCAACAGGGACACAGCGAGCAGTACTTC	CASSVNPQQGHSEQYF
TRBJ1-2	-	TRBV7-9	TRBD1	TGTGCCAGCAGCTCCAACCGGGACAGCGTATATGGCTACACCTTC	CASSSNRDSVYGYTF
TRBJ2-7	-	TRBV27	TRBD2	TGTGCCAGCAGTCGAATGACGGGGGGGCTCGGCGAGCAGTACTTC	CASSRMTGGLGEQYF
TRBJ1-1	few	TRBV4-2	-	TGTGCCAGCAAGGATTCAGGTACTGAAGCTTTCTTT	CASKDSGTEAFF
TRBJ1-1	-	TRBV9	-	TGTGCCAGCAGCGCCCTCGGACAGTACACTGAAGCTTTCTTT	CASSALGQYTEAFF
TRBJ2-6	-	TRBV4-2	TRBD1	TGTGCCAGCAGCCAAGGGACAGGCTCTGGGGCCAACGTCCTGACTTTC	CASSQGTGSGANVLTF
TRBJ1-6	-	TRBV6-6	-	TGTGCCATCTGTCCCGTGGTGGCATCACCCCTCCACTTT	CAICPVVASPLHF
TRBJ1-3	-	TRBV18	-	TGTGCCAGCTCAGATTCCCAGGGAAACACCATATATTTT	CASSDSQGNTIYF
TRBJ2-5	-	TRBV7-9	-	TGTGCCAGCAGCTTACAGCCGACAGGATTGTCGCGAGAGACCCAGTACTTC	CASSLQPTGLSRETQYF
TRBJ2-5	-	TRBV10-3	-	TGTGCCATCAGTGAGTCAGGAGAGGGTCAAGAGACCCAGTACTTC	CAISESGEGQETQYF
TRBJ1-2	once	TRBV5-4	TRBD1	TGTGCCAGCAGTCGAGGGACAGGGGTATATGGCTACACCTTC	CASSRGTGVYGYTF
TRBJ2-2	once	TRBV6-5	-	TGTGCCAGCAGCCCCCTGGCGGCTATTACCGGGGAGCTGTTTTTT	CASSPLAAITGELFF
TRBJ2-7	-	TRBV7-9	-	TGTGCCAGCAGCTTAATCCCTACCTACGAGCAGTACTTC	CASSLIPTYEQYF
TRBJ1-4	once	TRBV28	TRBD1	TGTGCCAGCAGTCCCCGACAGGGACCTAATGAAAAACTGTTTTTT	CASSPRQGPNEKLFF
TRBJ2-1	-	TRBV30	TRBD1	TGTGCCTGGAGTGTGACAGGGAATGAGCAGTTCTTC	CAWSVTGNEQFF
TRBJ2-7	-	TRBV12-5	TRBD1	TGTGCTAGTGGTTTGGCCGTCGGGACAGGGGACAACGAGCAGTACTTC	CASGLAVGTGDNEQYF
TRBJ2-4	-	TRBV5-6	TRBD2	TGTGCCAGCAGCTTTGGAGCGGGGGGTCTAGCCAAAAACATTCAGTACTTC	CASSFGAGGLAKNIQYF
TRBJ1-1	-	TRBV2	-	TGTGCCAGCAGTGAATTCATACGGGGCACTGAAGCTTTCTTT	CASSEFIRGTEAFF
TRBJ1-1	-	TRBV5-1	TRBD1	TGCGCCAGCAGCTTGGAGGGCAGGGGGCTCAGCACTGAAGCTTTCTTT	CASSLEGRGLSTEAFF